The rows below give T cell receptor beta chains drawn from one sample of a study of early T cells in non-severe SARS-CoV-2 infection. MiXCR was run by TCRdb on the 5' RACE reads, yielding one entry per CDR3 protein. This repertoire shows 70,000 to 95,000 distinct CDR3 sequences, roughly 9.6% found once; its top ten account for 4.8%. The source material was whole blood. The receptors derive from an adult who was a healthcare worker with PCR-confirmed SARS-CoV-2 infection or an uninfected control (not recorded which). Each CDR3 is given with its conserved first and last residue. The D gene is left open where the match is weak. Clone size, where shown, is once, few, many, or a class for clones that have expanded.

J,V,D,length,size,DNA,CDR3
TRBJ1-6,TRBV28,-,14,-,TGTGCCAGCAGTCCACCAATGGGGAATTCACCCCTCCACTTT,CASSPPMGNSPLHF
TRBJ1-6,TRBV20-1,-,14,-,TGCAGTGCCTTAGAACCGACAGGAATTTCACCCCTCCACTTT,CSALEPTGISPLHF
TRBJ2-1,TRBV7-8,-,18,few,TGTGCCAGCAGCTTAGGAATAGGCGGGCAGGGGACCTACAATGAGCAGTTCTTC,CASSLGIGGQGTYNEQFF
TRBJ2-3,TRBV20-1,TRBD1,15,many,TGCAGTGCTAGGAGGGGGACAGCTAGCACAGATACGCAGTATTTT,CSARRGTASTDTQYF
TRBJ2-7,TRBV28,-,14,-,TGTGCCAGCAGTTCGAACAGGGTGGGCTACGAGCAGTACTTC,CASSSNRVGYEQYF
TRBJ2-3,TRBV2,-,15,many,TGTGCCAGCAGTGTGGTCCTGGCTAGCACAGATACGCAGTATTTT,CASSVVLASTDTQYF
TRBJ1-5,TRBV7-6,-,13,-,TGTGCCAGCAGCTGGGGGGAACATCAGCCCCAGCATTTT,CASSWGEHQPQHF
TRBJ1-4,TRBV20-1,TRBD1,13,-,TGCAGTGCTCGACAGGGACAAAATGAAAAACTGTTTTTT,CSARQGQNEKLFF
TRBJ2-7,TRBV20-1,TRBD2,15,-,TGCAGTGCTAGTCACGTAGCGGGGAACTCCTACGAGCAGTACTTC,CSASHVAGNSYEQYF
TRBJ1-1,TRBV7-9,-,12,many,TGTGCCAGCAGTTATTACAGGGCTGGAGCTTTCTTT,CASSYYRAGAFF
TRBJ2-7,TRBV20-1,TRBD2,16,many,TGCAGTGCTAGAGATCACTTACTAGCGGGGAGGGGCGAGCAGTACTTC,CSARDHLLAGRGEQYF
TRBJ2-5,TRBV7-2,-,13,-,TGTGCCGGCAGCCCGGGGATGAGAGAGACCCAGTACTTC,CAGSPGMRETQYF
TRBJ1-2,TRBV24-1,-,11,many,TGTGCCACCAGTGATTTCTATGGCTACACCTTC,CATSDFYGYTF
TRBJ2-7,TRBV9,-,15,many,TGTGCCAGCAGCGTGGAAGCGAGATCAGACTACGAGCAGTACTTC,CASSVEARSDYEQYF
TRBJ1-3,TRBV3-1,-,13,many,TGTGCCAGCAGCCAAATCCCTGGAAACACCATATATTTT,CASSQIPGNTIYF
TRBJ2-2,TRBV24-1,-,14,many,TGTGCCACCAGTGATTTTTGGGACACCGGGGAGCTGTTTTTT,CATSDFWDTGELFF
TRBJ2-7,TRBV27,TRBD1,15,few,TGTGCCAGCAGTTTTACCGGGACAGGGGCCTACGAGCAGTACTTC,CASSFTGTGAYEQYF
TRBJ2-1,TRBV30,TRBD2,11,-,TGTGCCTCCTCTAGCGGGAGTGAGCAGTTCTTC,CASSSGSEQFF
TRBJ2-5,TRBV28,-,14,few,TGTGCCAGCAGTCCCCGGGTCCAGCAAGAGACCCAGTACTTC,CASSPRVQQETQYF
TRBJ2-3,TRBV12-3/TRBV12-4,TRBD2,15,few,TGTGCCAGCAGTCTAGCGGCCTTGAGCGGAGATACGCAGTATTTT,CASSLAALSGDTQYF
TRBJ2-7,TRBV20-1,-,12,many,TGCAGTGCTAGAACCCTGGTTTACGAGCAGTACTTC,CSARTLVYEQYF
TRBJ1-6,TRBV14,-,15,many,TGTGCCAGCAGCCAATTCGGCCAGCTTAATTCACCCCTCCACTTT,CASSQFGQLNSPLHF
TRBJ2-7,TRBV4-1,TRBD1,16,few,TGCGCCAGCAGCCAAGAGGACAGGACAGCTTCTTACGAGCAGTACTTC,CASSQEDRTASYEQYF
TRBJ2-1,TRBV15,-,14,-,TGTGCCACCAGCAGAGGCAGGACTGGAAATGAGCAGTTCTTC,CATSRGRTGNEQFF
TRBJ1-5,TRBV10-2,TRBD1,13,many,TGCGCCAGTCGTACAGGGGTCAATCAGCCCCAGCATTTT,CASRTGVNQPQHF
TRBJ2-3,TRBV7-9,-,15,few,TGTGCCAGCAGCTTAGAGGGTTTCAAGCAAGATACGCAGTATTTT,CASSLEGFKQDTQYF
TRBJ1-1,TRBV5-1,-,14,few,TGCGCCAGCAGCTCCGGACGGATGAACACTGAAGCTTTCTTT,CASSSGRMNTEAFF
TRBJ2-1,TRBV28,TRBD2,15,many,TGTGCCAGCAGCCCCCCCCGGACTAGGGATAATGAGCAGTTCTTC,CASSPPRTRDNEQFF
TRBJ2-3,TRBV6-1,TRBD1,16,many,TGTGCCAGCAGATCCAACTCGGGACAGGTACTAAGGGGGCAGTATTTT,CASRSNSGQVLRGQYF
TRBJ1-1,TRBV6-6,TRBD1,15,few,TGTGCCAGCAGTTACTCGAAGACAGGGGTGGCTGAAGTTTTCTTT,CASSYSKTGVAEVFF
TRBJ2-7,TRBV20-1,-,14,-,TGCAGTGCTCCCCTGGCTAGGACGGGCTACGAGCAGTACTTC,CSAPLARTGYEQYF
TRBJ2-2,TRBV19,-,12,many,TGTGCCAGCTCAAAGAACACCGGGGAGCTGTTTTTT,CASSKNTGELFF
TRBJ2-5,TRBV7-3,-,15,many,TGTGCCAGCAGCCGGGGACGGGGGTTCCAAGAGACCCAGTACTTC,CASSRGRGFQETQYF
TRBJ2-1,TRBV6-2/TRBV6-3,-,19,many,TGTGCCAGCAGTTCCCTCTCCGGTCTGGGAGACCCCTCCTACAATGAGCAGTTCTTC,CASSSLSGLGDPSYNEQFF
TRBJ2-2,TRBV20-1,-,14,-,TGCAGTGCTACACGCGGGTGGAACACCGGGGAGCTGTTTTTT,CSATRGWNTGELFF
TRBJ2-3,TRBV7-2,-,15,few,TGTGCCAGCAGCTTATACCGAGCGAGCACAGATACGCAGTATTTT,CASSLYRASTDTQYF
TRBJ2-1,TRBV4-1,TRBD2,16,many,TGCGCCAGCAGCCTATCCCTCGCGGGAGACTACAATGAGCAGTTCTTC,CASSLSLAGDYNEQFF
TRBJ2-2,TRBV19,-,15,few,TGTGCCAGTAGTGCCCATATCCCCTGGCCCGGGGAGCTGTTTTTT,CASSAHIPWPGELFF
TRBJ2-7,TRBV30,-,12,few,TGTGCCTGGAGGAGGGTTCTCGGCGAGCAGTACTTC,CAWRRVLGEQYF
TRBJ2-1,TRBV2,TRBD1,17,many,TGTGCCAGCAGTGAACTAACTTCCGGGACAGCTTTCAATGAGCAGTTCTTC,CASSELTSGTAFNEQFF
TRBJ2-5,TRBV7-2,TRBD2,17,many,TGTGCCAGCAGCTTAGGGGGACTAGCGGGAGAGGCAGAGACCCAGTACTTC,CASSLGGLAGEAETQYF
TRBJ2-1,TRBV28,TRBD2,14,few,TGTGCCAGCAGCAAAAGACTAGCTCCAAATGAGCAGTTCTTC,CASSKRLAPNEQFF
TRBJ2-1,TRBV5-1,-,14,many,TGCGCCAGCAGCTTGGTGGGGATGGGGTATGAGCAGTTCTTC,CASSLVGMGYEQFF
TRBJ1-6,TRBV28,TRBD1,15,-,TGTGCCAGCACCCCATCAGGGGGCAATAATTCACCCCTCCACTTT,CASTPSGGNNSPLHF
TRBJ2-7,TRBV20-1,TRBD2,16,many,TGCAGTGCCACTTATACCCTGACTAGCGGGAGCCCCGAGCAGTACTTC,CSATYTLTSGSPEQYF
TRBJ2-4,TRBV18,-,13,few,TGTGCCAGCTCCCCGACCAGGGGAAACATTCAGTACTTC,CASSPTRGNIQYF
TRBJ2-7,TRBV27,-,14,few,TGTGCCAGCGCCCTAGGGGTGGGTGCGTACGAGCAGTACTTC,CASALGVGAYEQYF
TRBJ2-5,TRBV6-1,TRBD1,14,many,TGTGCCAGCATGGTAACAGGACAGGGACAGACCCAGTACTTC,CASMVTGQGQTQYF
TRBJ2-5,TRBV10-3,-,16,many,TGTGCCATCGGATCCTCTTCACCTCCGTACCAAGAGACCCAGTACTTC,CAIGSSSPPYQETQYF
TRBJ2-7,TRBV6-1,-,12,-,TGTGCCAGCACCGGCCTATCCTACGAGCAGTACTTC,CASTGLSYEQYF
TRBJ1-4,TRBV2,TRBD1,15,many,TGTGCCAGCAGTTCGAGACAGGGAAGAAATGAAAAACTGTTTTTT,CASSSRQGRNEKLFF
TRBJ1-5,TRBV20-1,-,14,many,TGCAGTGCTAGCCCGATTAATAGCAATCAGCCCCAGCATTTT,CSASPINSNQPQHF
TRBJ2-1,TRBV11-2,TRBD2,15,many,TGTGCCAGCAGCTTAGGGGCGGGAGGGAACAATGAGCAGTTCTTC,CASSLGAGGNNEQFF
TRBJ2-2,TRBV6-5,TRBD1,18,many,TGTGCCAGCAGTTCCCCCGCCTCCCTCAGGGGGCCCGTCGGGGAGCTGTTTTTT,CASSSPASLRGPVGELFF
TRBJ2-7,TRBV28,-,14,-,TGTGCCAGCACTGACAGACAGGTCGCCCACGAGCAGTACTTC,CASTDRQVAHEQYF
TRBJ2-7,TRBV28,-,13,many,TGTGCCAGCAGTTCCAATAGCGGCAACGAGCAGTACTTC,CASSSNSGNEQYF
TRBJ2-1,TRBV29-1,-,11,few,TGCAGCGTTGAAGTCGGAAGGGAGCAGTTCTTC,CSVEVGREQFF